The clone carrying this T cell receptor (beta chain) has ten or more counts. Its target is not known. The data were obtained in a study of neurological immune-mediated disorders. Study-wide results and limits: Multiple sclerosis patients had less TCR clonal expansion than even healthy controls, unlike HTLV-1-associated myelopathy.

TCRdb independently ran MiXCR on the 5' RACE reads; one entry per CDR3 protein. The table lists about 50,000 distinct CDR3 sequences, approximately 9.2% of them singletons. CDR3 length: 12 residues. Trimming removed 6 bases from V and 7 bases from J; junction bases left unmatched: 9. CDR1 and CDR2 from the germline V gene are SQVTM and ANQGSEA. Time point here: longitudinal time-point 3. The TCR was taken from a woman aged 40-49 years in good health. Sample: PBMCs. This chain uses TRBV29-1 with TRBJ2-7; 7 bases are shared with TRBD1. The CDR3 is CSVTRDRVEQYF. The DNA for the CDR3 is TGCAGCGTGACGCGAGACAGGGTAGAGCAGTACTTC.